These 8 T cell receptor beta chains were sequenced from one sample in a study of blood T cell repertoires in COVID-19. This table comes from immunoSEQ multiplex PCR, and its TCRdb copy is limited to in-frame clones, with some not included. Of under 300,000 clones listed, about 88% are singletons. Sample: PBMCs or T cells enriched from blood (not recorded which). These receptors all come from a woman in her forties or fifties who had recovered from COVID-19.

CDR3 sequence reads: CASSQDWSGLANEQYF. The CDR3 nucleotides read TGCGCCAGCAGCCAAGATTGGTCAGGGTTGGCCAACGAGCAGTACTTC. The chain is built from TRBV4-3 and TRBJ2-7, with TRBD1 as a possible D gene (5 bases). Germline loops: CDR1 LGHNA, CDR2 YSLEER. Deletions cut 0 bases from V and 5 bases from J, with 17 bases between. The CDR3 loop spans 16 amino acids.

Only one count was recorded for this clone. The chain carries TRBV7-3 and TRBJ2-1; 12 bases fit TRBD2. The CDR3 loop spans 15 amino acids. Germline V CDR1 and CDR2: SGHTA, FQGTGA. V lost 4 bases and J lost 5; bases outside the gene matches: 3. CDR3 coding DNA: TGTGCCAGCAGCTATAGGACTAGCGGGAACAATGAGCAGTTCTTC. Translating gives CASSYRTSGNNEQFF.

This chain joins TRBV5-4 and TRBJ1-2, with 8 bases aligning to TRBD1. V trimming: 4 bases; J trimming: 7 bases; junction bases outside the gene matches: 15. This CDR3 is 16 amino acids long. CDR1 is SGHNT, CDR2 YYREEE, per germline (reference sequence). This CDR3 is CASSPDRVALYSGYTF. Written as DNA, the CDR3 is TGTGCCAGCAGCCCGGACAGGGTAGCCCTTTACTCTGGCTACACCTTC.

The V and J genes are TRBV4-3 and TRBJ2-1, with 8 bases identical to TRBD2. CDR1 is LGHNA and CDR2 is YSLEER in the germline V gene. This CDR3 has 16 amino acids. V was clipped by 5 bases and J by 3 bases; unmatched bases: 9. The CDR3 nucleotides read TGCGCCAGCAGCTCACGTAGCGGGAACCTCTACAATGAGCAGTTCTTC. Its translation is CASSSRSGNLYNEQFF.

V gene TRBV7-2 combines with J gene TRBJ2-3; 10 bases are a match to TRBD1. Germline V gene lookup returns CDR1 SGHTA and CDR2 FQGNSA. After removal of 5 bases from V and 3 bases from J, the junction contained 5 bases not matched to a gene. The CDR3 spans 15 residues. The CDR3 DNA is TGTGCCAGCAGCGCCGGGGACAGGGGAACAGATACGCAGTATTTT. Translation gives CASSAGDRGTDTQYF.

The J gene is TRBJ2-5, the V gene TRBV30; D is possibly TRBD2 (5 bases). The CDR3 length is 14 residues. V lost 0 bases, J lost 5 bases, and 13 bases lay in between. CDR1 and CDR2 (germline): GTSNPN, SVGIG (reference sequence). DNA for the CDR3: TGTGCCTGGAGTGTAATTGCTAGCCGGGAGACCCAGTACTTC. It specifies CAWSVIASRETQYF.

The V gene is TRBV14, the J gene TRBJ2-7; D is perhaps TRBD2 (5 bases). CDR3 length: 14 residues. Germline CDR1 SGHDN, CDR2 FVKESK. V was clipped by 7 bases and J by 6 bases, with 19 bases between them. CDR3 residues: CASNLQALSGEQYF. The CDR3 DNA reads as TGTGCCAGCAACCTACAAGCTTTGAGCGGCGAGCAGTACTTC.

This clone was recorded only once. The chain's CDR3 is CASSSQPGGGLGSDTQYF. CDR3 bases: TGTGCCAGCAGCAGTCAACCCGGCGGGGGTTTGGGCTCGGATACGCAGTATTTT. The V call is TRBV11-2, the J call TRBJ2-3, with 7 bases that match TRBD2. After removal of 5 bases from V and 6 bases from J, the junction contained 20 bases not matched to a gene. Germline V lookup: CDR1 SGHAT, CDR2 FQNNGV. The CDR3 length is 18 residues.